This TCR beta chain was identified during a study of T cell repertoires in cytomegalovirus infection. One entry per CDR3 protein results from TCRdb running MiXCR on the reads. The sample consists of some 560,000 distinct CDR3 sequences, under 45% of them appearing once. Concerning this clonotype: Its antigen is still unknown.

Sequencing was performed on cultured PBMCs, taken from culture after CMV antigen stimulation. This TCR was recovered from a human donor in good health (CMV status not recorded). Some clones in this sample may be carry-over from other donors' samples.

The CDR3 bases are TGCGCCAGCAGCCAAGTCAGGAGCTATGGCTACACCTTC. This translates into CASSQVRSYGYTF. The genes are TRBV4-1 and TRBJ1-2; D remains ambiguous. V was trimmed by 1 base and J by 4 bases, leaving 7 bases between them. The germline V gene has CDR1 MGHRA and CDR2 YSYEKL. This CDR3 region has 13 residues.